This T cell receptor (beta chain) was sequenced in a study of blood T cell repertoires in COVID-19. The germline V gene has CDR1 MNHEY and CDR2 SVGEGT. The CDR3 totals 14 residues. Trimming removed 5 bases from V and 5 bases from J, with 10 bases in between. Clones were read by immunoSEQ multiplex PCR, and TCRdb kept only the in-frame ones, dropping some. The sample holds roughly 250,000 clones, approximately 85% seen once. The gene calls are TRBV6-2 or TRBV6-3 and TRBJ1-6; D remains unclear. Sequenced: peripheral blood. This clonotype was obtained from a middle-aged man with acute or convalescent COVID-19. CDR3 amino acids: CASSNTANNSPLHF. The CDR3 DNA follows: TGTGCCAGCAGTAACACAGCTAATAATTCACCCCTCCACTTT.